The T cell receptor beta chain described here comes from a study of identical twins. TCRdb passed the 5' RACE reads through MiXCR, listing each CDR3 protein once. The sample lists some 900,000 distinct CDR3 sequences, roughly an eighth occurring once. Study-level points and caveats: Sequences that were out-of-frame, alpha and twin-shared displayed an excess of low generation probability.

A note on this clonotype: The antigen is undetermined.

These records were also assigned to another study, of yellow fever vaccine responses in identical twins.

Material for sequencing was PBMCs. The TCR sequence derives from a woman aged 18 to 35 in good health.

CDR3 DNA: TGTGCCAGCAGTCCACGACAGGTCCCAGGTTGGGATGGCTACACCTTC. Its translation is CASSPRQVPGWDGYTF. V usage is TRBV12-3 or TRBV12-4 and J usage is TRBJ1-2; D possibly corresponds to TRBD1 (6 bases). The V end was cut by 5 bases, the J end by 6 bases, with 22 bases between. CDR3 length: 16 amino acids.